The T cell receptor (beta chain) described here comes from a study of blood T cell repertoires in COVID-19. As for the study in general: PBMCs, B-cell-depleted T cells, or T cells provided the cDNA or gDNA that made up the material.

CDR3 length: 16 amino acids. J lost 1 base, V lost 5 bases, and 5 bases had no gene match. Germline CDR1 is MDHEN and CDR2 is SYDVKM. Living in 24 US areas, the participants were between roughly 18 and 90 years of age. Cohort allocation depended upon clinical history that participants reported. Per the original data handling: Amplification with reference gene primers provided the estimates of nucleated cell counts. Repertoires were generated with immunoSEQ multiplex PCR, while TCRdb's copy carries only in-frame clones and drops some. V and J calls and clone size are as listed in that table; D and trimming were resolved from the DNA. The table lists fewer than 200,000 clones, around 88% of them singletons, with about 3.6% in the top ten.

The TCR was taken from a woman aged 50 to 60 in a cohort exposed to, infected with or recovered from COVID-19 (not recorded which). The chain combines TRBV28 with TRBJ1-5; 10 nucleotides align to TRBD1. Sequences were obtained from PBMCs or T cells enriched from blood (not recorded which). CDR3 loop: CASSLTGGFSNQPQHF. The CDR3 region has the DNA TGTGCCAGCAGTCTGACAGGGGGCTTCAGCAATCAGCCCCAGCATTTT.